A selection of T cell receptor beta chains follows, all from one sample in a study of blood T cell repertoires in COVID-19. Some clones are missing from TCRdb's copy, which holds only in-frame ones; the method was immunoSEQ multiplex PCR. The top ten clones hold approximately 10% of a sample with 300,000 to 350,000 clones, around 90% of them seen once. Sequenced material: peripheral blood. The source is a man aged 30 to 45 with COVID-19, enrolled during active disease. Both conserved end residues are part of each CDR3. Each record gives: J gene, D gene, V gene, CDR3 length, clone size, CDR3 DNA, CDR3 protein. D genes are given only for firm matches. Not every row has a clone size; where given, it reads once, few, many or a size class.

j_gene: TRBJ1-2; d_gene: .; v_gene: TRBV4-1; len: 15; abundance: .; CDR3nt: TGCGCCAGCGCAAGCCTCGGGGGTGGTAGGGATGGCTACACCTTC; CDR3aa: CASASLGGGRDGYTF
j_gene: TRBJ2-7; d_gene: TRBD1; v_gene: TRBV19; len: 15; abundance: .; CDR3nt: TGTGCCAGTAGTTCCTGGGGGACAGGAGCCTACGAGCAGTACTTC; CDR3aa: CASSSWGTGAYEQYF
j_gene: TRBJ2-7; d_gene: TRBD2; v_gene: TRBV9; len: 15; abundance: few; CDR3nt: TGTGCCAGCAGCGTAGATAGCGGGAGTCCCCACGAGCAGTACTTC; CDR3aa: CASSVDSGSPHEQYF
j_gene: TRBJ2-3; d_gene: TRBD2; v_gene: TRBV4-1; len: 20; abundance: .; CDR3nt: TGCGCCAGCGAGGGGCCCTCTAGCGGGGGGGCCTTAGGATTTACAGATACGCAGTATTTT; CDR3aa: CASEGPSSGGALGFTDTQYF
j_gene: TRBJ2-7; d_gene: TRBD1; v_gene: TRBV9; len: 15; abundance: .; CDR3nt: TGTGCCAGCAGCGTAGATTCTACAGGGGACTACGAGCAGTACTTC; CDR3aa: CASSVDSTGDYEQYF
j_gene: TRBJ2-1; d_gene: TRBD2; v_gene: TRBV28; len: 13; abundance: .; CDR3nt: TGTGCCAGCAGTTCGGGACTAGCCAATGAGCAGTTCTTC; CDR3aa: CASSSGLANEQFF
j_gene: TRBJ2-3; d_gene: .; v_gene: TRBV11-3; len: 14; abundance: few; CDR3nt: TGTGCCAGCAGCTTATCAGGGCTCACAGATACGCAGTATTTT; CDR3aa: CASSLSGLTDTQYF
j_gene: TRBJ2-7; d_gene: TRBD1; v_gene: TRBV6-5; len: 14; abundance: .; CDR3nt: TGTGCCAGCAGCGTTCACAGGGGAGCCTACGAGCAGTACTTC; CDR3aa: CASSVHRGAYEQYF
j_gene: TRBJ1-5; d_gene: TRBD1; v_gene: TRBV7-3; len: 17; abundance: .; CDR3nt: TGTGCCAGCAGCTTACCGGACAGGGGGAAGTTTAATCAGCCCCAGCATTTT; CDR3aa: CASSLPDRGKFNQPQHF
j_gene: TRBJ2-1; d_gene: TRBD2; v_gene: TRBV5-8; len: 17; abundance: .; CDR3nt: TGTGCCAGCAGCTTGTCCGGGCTAGCGGGGTTGGTCAATGAGCAGTTCTTC; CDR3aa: CASSLSGLAGLVNEQFF
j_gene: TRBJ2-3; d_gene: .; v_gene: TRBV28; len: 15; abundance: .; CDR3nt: TGTGCCAGCAGTCGGCCGGGACTTTACACAGATACGCAGTATTTT; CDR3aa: CASSRPGLYTDTQYF
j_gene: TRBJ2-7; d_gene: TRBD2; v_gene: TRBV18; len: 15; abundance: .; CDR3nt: TGTGCCAGCTCACCGAGCATAGCGGGAGACAACGAGCAGTACTTC; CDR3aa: CASSPSIAGDNEQYF
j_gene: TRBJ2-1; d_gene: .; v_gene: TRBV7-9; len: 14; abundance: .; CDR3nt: TGTGCCAGCAGCTCGGGATTTTCGGGGGATGAGCAGTTCTTC; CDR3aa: CASSSGFSGDEQFF
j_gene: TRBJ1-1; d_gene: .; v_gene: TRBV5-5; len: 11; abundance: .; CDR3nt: TGTGCCAGCAGCGAAGGACTTTTGGCTTTCTTT; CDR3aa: CASSEGLLAFF
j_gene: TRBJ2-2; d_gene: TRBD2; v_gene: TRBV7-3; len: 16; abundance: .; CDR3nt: TGTGCCAGCAGCTTAGGAGGACTAGCGGGGACCGGGGAGCTGTTTTTT; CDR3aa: CASSLGGLAGTGELFF
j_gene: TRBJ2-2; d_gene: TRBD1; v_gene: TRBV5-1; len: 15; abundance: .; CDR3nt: TGCGCCAGCCGGAGGGACAGGGAGCGGACCGGGGAGCTGTTTTTT; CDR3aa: CASRRDRERTGELFF
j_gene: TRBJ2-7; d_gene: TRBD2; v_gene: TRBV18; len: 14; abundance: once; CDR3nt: TGTGCCAGCTCAGAGGGACTAGCGACTTACGAGCAGTACTTC; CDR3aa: CASSEGLATYEQYF
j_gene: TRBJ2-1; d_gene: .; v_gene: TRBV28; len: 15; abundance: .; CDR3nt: TGTGCCAGCAGTTTATTTACAGTGAGGGCCAATGAGCAGTTCTTC; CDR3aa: CASSLFTVRANEQFF
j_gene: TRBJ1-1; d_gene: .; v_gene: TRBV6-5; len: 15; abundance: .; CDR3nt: TGTGCCAGCACACGAGGGCAGAGAATGAACACTGAAGCTTTCTTT; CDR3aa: CASTRGQRMNTEAFF
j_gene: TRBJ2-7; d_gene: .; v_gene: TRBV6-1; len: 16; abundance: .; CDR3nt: TGTGCCAGCAGTGAAAGACGGGGAGTCCCTTCCTACGAGCAGTACTTC; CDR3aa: CASSERRGVPSYEQYF
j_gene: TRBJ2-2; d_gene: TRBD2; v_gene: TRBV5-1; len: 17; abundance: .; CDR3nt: TGCGCCAGCAGCCCGGGACTAGCGGGAACGAACACCGGGGAGCTGTTTTTT; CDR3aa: CASSPGLAGTNTGELFF
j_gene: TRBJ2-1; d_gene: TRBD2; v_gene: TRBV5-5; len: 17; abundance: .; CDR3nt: TGTGCCAGCAGCTTGGGTAATAGCGGGAGGTATGGTGATGAGCAGTTCTTC; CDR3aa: CASSLGNSGRYGDEQFF
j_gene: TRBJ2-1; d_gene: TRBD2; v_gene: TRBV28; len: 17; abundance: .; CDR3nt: TGTGCCAGCAGTCCCTCTAGCGGGAGAGGGGTCTACAATGAGCAGTTCTTC; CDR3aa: CASSPSSGRGVYNEQFF
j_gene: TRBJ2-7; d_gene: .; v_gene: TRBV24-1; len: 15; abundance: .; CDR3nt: TGTGCCACCAGCAGGGGTCAACTTGACTCCTACGAGCAGTACTTC; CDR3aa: CATSRGQLDSYEQYF
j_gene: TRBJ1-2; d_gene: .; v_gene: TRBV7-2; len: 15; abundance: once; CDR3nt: TGTGCCAGCAGCATACAGGGTAGGGGAGAGTATGGCTACACCTTC; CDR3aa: CASSIQGRGEYGYTF
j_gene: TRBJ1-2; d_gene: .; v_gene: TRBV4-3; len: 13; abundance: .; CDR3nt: TGCGCCAGCAGCGCGCGCACAGGGAGAGGCTACACCTTC; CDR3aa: CASSARTGRGYTF
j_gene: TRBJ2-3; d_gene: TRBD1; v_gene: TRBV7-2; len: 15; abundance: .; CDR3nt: TGTGCCAGCAGCTCGGGACAGGGGGCCACAGATACGCAGTATTTT; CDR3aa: CASSSGQGATDTQYF
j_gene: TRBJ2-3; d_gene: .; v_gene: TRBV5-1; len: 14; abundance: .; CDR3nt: TGCGCCAGCAGCTTGGGACTACTGACAGATACGCAGTATTTT; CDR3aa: CASSLGLLTDTQYF
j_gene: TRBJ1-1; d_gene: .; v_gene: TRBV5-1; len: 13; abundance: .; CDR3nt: TGCGCCAGCAGCTTGCTCGGGACACTTGAAGCTTTCTTT; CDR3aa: CASSLLGTLEAFF
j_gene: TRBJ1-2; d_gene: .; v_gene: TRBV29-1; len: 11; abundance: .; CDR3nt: TGCAGCGTTGATGGGGGGGGCGGCTACACCTTC; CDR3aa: CSVDGGGGYTF
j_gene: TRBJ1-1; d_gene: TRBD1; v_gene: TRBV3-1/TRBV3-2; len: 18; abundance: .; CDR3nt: TGTGCCAGCAGCCAAACCCTCTACCGGACAGGGACGAACACTGAAGCTTTCTTT; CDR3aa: CASSQTLYRTGTNTEAFF
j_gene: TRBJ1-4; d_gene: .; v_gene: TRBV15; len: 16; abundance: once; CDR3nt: TGTGCCACCAGCAGAGATCACAGGACATCTAGTGAAAAACTGTTTTTT; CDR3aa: CATSRDHRTSSEKLFF
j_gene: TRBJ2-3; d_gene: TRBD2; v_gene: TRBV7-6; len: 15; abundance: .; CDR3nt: TGTGCCAGCGGAGCTAGCGGTTCTCCCACAGATACGCAGTATTTT; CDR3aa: CASGASGSPTDTQYF
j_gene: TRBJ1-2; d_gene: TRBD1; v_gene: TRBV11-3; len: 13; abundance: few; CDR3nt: TGTGCCAGCAGCACCAGGACAGGGAACGGCTACACCTTC; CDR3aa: CASSTRTGNGYTF
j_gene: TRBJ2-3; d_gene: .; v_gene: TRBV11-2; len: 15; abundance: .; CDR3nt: TGTGCCAGCAGCCGATCAGGGGGGAGCACAGATACGCAGTATTTT; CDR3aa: CASSRSGGSTDTQYF
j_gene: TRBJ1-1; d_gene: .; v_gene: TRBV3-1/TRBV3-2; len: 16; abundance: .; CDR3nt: TGTGCCAGCAGCCACCATGGCGGGGCACGGAACACTGAAGCTTTCTTT; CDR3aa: CASSHHGGARNTEAFF
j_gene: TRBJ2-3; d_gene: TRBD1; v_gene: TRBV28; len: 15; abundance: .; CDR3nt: TGTGCCAGCAGTTCCGGACAGGGCCGCACAGATACGCAGTATTTT; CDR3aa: CASSSGQGRTDTQYF
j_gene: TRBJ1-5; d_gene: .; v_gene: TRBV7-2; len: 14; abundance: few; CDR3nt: TGTGCCAGCAGCCTGCGGGACGGGAATCAGCCCCAGCATTTT; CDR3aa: CASSLRDGNQPQHF
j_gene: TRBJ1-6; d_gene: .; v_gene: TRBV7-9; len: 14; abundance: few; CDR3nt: TGTGCCAGCAGCTTAGAGGGGGGGGTGTCACCCCTCCACTTT; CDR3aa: CASSLEGGVSPLHF
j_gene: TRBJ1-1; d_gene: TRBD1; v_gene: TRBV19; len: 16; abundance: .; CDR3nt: TGTGCCAGTACCCACCTCCAGACAGGGGCGGGGACTGAAGCTTTCTTT; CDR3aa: CASTHLQTGAGTEAFF
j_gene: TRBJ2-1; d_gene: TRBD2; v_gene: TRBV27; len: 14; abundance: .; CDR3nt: TGTGCCAGCAGAGGGACTAGCGGGATGAATGAGCAGTTCTTC; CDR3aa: CASRGTSGMNEQFF
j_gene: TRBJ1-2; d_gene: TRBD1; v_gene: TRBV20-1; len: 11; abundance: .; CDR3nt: TGCAGTGCCCGGACAGGGGGCGGCTACACCTTC; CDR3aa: CSARTGGGYTF
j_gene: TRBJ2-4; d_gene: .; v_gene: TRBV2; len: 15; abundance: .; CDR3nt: TGTGCCAGCAGTTCACCCGACAGGGCCAAAAACATTCAGTACTTC; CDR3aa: CASSSPDRAKNIQYF
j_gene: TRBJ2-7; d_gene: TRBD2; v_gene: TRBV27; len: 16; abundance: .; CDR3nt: TGTGCCAGCAGTAGACCCGGGACTAGCGGGAGTCGCGAGCAGTACTTC; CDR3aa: CASSRPGTSGSREQYF
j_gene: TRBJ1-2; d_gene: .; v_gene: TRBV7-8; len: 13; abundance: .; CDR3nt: TGTGCCAGCAGCTTAATGCCCCAGGCTGGCTACACCTTC; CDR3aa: CASSLMPQAGYTF
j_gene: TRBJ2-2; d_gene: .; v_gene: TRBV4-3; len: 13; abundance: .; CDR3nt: TGCGCCAGCAGCAGAAGCGTCGGTGGGGAGCTGTTTTTT; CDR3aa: CASSRSVGGELFF
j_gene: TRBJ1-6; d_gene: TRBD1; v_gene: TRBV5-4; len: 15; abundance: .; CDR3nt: TGTGCCAGCAGCTCGGATGGGACAGCAAATTCACCCCTCCACTTT; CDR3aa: CASSSDGTANSPLHF
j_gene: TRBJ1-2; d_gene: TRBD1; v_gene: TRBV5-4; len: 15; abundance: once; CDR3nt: TGTGCCAGCAGCCAGGGGACAGGGGGTGGGTATGGCTACACCTTC; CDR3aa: CASSQGTGGGYGYTF
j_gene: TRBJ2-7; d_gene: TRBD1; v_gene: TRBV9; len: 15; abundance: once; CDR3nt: TGTGCCAGCAGTGCGACCGGGACAGTTCCCTACGAGCAGTACTTC; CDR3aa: CASSATGTVPYEQYF
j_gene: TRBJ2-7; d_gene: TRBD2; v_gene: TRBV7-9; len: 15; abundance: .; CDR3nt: TGTGCCAGCAGCTTGGGACGGGGGGACTCCTACGAGCAGTACTTC; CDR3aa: CASSLGRGDSYEQYF
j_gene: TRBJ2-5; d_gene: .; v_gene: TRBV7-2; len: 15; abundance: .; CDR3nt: TGTGCCAGCAGCTTCCCGAATGCGGGACAAGAGACCCAGTACTTC; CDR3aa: CASSFPNAGQETQYF
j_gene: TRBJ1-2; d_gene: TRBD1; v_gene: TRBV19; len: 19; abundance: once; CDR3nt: TGTGCCAGTAGTCCGTGGACAGGGACTCGTGGGCTAACAGGGCTTGGCTACACCTTC; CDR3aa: CASSPWTGTRGLTGLGYTF